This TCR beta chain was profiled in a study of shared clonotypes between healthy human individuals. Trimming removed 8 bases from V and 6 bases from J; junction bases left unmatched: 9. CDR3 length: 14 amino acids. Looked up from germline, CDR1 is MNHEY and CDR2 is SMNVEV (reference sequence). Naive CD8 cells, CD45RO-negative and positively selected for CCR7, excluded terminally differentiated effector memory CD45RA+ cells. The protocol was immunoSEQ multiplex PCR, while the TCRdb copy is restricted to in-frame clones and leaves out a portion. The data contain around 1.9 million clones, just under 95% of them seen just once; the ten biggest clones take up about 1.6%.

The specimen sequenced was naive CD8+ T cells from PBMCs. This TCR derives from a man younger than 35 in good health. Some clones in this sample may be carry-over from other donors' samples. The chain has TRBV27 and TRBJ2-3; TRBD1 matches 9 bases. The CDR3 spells CASADRGWGDTQYF. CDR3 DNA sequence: TGTGCCAGCGCGGACAGGGGTTGGGGGGATACGCAGTATTTT.